This TCR beta chain was captured in a study of shared clonotypes between healthy human individuals. Data came from immunoSEQ multiplex PCR; TCRdb stores just in-frame clones and leaves some out. The table lists roughly 700,000 clones, around 67% of them singletons. The V end lost 0 bases, the J end lost 0 bases, and 13 bases lay between the germline ends. The CDR3 consists of 17 residues. Germline lookup yields CDR1 MGHRA and CDR2 YSYEKL. The chain is built from TRBV4-1 and TRBJ2-3; D is perhaps TRBD2 (6 bases). This receptor was identified in a woman aged 25 to 39 in good health. The sequencing sample was made of memory CD4+ T cells sorted from blood. Subset specified: CD45RA-negative fraction. This CDR3 is CASSQEGLASSTDTQYF. CDR3 DNA: TGCGCCAGCAGCCAAGAAGGGCTAGCGTCTAGCACAGATACGCAGTATTTT.